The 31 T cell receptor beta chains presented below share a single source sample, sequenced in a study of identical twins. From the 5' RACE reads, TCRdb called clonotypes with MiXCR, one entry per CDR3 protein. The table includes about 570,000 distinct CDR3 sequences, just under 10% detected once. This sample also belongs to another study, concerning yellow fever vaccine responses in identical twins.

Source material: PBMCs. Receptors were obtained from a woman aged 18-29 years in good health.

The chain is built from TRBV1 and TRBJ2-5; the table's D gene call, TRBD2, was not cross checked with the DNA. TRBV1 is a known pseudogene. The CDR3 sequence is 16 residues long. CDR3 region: CTSSPGTSGTQETQYF. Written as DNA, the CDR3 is TGCACCAGCAGCCCCGGGACTAGCGGGACCCAAGAGACCCAGTACTTC.

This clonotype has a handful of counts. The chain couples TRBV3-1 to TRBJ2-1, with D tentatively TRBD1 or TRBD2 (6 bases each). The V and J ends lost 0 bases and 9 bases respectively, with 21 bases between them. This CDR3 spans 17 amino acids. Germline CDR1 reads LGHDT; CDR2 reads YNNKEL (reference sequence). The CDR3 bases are TGTGCCAGCAGCCAAGATCTCGGGGGCCACCAGGGCGGTGAGCAGTTCTTC. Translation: CASSQDLGGHQGGEQFF.

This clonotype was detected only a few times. CDR3 amino acids: CSARLTGVAFF. The CDR3 region has the DNA TGCAGTGCTAGGTTAACAGGGGTAGCTTTCTTT. This rearrangement joins TRBV20-1 to TRBJ1-1, with TRBD1 identical over 7 bases. Trimming cost V 3 bases and J 10 bases; bases outside gene matches: 5. Germline assignment: CDR1 DFQATT and CDR2 SNEGSKA (reference sequence). The CDR3 is made up of 11 amino acids.

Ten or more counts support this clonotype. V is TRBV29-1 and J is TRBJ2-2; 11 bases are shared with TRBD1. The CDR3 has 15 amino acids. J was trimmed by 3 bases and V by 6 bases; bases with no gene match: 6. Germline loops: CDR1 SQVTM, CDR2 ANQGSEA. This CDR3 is CSVGQGGRDTGELFF. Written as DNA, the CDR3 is TGCAGCGTGGGACAGGGGGGGAGAGACACCGGGGAGCTGTTTTTT.

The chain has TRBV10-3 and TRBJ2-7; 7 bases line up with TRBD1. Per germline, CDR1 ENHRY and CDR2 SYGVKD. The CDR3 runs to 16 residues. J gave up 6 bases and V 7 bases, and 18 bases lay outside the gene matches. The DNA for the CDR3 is TGTGCCATCACAGTTTCTACAGGGGTAAATATCGGCGAGCAGTACTTC. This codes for CAITVSTGVNIGEQYF.

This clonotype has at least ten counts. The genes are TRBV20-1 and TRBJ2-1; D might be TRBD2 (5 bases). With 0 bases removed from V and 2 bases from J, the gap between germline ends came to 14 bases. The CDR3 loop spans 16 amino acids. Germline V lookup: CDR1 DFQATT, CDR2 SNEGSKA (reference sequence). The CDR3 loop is CSARDQASRTYNEQFF. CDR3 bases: TGCAGTGCTAGAGACCAAGCTAGCAGAACCTACAATGAGCAGTTCTTC.

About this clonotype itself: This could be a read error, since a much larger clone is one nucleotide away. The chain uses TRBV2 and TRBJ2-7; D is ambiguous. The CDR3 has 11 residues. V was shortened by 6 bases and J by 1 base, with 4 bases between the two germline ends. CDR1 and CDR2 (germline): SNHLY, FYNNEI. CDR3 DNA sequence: TGTGCCAGCAGGACATCCTACGAGCAGTACTTC. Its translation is CASRTSYEQYF.

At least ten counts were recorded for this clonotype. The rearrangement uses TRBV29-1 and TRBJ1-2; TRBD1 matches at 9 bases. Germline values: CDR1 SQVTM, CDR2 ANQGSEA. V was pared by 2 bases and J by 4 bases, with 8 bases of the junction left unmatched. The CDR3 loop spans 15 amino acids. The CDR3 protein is CSVENTQGAGYGYTF. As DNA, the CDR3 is TGCAGCGTTGAAAATACACAGGGGGCCGGCTATGGCTACACCTTC.

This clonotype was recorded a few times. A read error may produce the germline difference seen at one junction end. For the CDR3, the DNA is TGTGCCAGCAGCCGAGTCCAGGGGGCTCTCAACTTC. Its protein product is CASSRVQGALNF. The chain recombines TRBV4-2 with TRBJ1-2; 8 bases align to TRBD1. The CDR3 is made up of 12 amino acids. Germline CDR1 and CDR2: LGHNA and YNFKEQ.

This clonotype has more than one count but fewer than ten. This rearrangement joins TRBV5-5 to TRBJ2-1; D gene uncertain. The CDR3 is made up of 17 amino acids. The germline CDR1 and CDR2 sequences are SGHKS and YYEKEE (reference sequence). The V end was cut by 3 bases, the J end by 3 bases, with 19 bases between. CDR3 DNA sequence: TGTGCCAGCAGCTGGTCCGGTGGAACGGATTACTACAATGAGCAGTTCTTC. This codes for CASSWSGGTDYYNEQFF.

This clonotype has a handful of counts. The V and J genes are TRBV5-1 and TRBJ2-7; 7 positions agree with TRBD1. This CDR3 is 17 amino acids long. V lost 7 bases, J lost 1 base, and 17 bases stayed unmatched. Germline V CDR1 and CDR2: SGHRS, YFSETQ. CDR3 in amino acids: CASAETRDSGVSYEQYF. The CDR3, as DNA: TGCGCCAGCGCAGAAACTCGGGACAGTGGAGTATCCTACGAGCAGTACTTC.

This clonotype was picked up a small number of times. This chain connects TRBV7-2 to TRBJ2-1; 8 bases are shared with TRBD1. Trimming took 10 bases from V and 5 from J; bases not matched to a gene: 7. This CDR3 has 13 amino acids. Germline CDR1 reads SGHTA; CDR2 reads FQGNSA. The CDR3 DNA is TGTGCCACTAGGGACAGGTCCCACAATGAGCAGTTCTTC. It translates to CATRDRSHNEQFF.

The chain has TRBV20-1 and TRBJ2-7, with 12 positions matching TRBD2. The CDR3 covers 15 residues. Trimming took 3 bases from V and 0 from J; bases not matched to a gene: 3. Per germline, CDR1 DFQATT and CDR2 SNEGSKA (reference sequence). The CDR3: CSASTTSGSSYEQYF. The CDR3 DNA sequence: TGCAGTGCTAGCACGACTAGCGGGAGCTCCTACGAGCAGTACTTC.

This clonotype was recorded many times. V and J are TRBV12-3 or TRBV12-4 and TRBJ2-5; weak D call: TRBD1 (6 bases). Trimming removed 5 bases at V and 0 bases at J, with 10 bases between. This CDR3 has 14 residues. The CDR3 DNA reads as TGTGCCAGCAGTCTCCGGGACAACCAAGAGACCCAGTACTTC. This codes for CASSLRDNQETQYF.

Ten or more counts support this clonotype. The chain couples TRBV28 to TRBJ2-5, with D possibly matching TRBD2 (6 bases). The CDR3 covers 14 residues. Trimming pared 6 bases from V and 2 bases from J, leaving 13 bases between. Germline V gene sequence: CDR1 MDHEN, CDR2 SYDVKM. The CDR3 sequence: CASRPAGGQETQYF. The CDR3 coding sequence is TGTGCCAGCAGACCGGCCGGGGGACAAGAGACCCAGTACTTC.

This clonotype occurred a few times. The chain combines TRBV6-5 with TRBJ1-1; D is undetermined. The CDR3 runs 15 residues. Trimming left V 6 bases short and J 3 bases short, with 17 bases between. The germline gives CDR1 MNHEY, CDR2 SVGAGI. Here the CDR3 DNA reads TGTGCCAGCAGGTACCTCTCTTTTGATCACACTGAAGCTTTCTTT. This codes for CASRYLSFDHTEAFF.

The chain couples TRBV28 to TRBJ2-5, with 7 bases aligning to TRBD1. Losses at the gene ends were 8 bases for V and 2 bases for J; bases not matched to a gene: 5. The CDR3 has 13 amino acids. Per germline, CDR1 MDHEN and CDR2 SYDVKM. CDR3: CASRSTGQETQYF. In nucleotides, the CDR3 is TGTGCCAGCCGATCGACAGGGCAAGAGACCCAGTACTTC.

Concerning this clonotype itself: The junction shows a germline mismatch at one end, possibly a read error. The CDR3 loop is CASSTRGRETLYF. The CDR3 nucleotides read TGTGCCAGCAGCACCAGGGGGCGCGAGACCCTGTACTTC. The V and J genes are TRBV12-3 or TRBV12-4 and TRBJ2-5, with TRBD1 matching 8 bases. The length of the CDR3 is 13 residues.

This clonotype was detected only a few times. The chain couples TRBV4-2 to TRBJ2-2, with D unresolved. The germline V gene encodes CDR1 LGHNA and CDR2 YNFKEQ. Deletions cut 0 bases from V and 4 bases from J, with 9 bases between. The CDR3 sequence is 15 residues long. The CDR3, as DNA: TGTGCCAGCAGCCAAGACGGCGGTACCACCGGGGAGCTGTTTTTT. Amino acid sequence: CASSQDGGTTGELFF.

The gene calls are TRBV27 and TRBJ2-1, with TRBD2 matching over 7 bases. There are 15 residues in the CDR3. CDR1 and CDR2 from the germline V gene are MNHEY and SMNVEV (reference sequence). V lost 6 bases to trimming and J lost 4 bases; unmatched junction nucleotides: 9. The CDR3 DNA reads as TGTGCCAGCAGCCCCCGAAGCGGGGCTTACAATGAGCAGTTCTTC. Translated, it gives CASSPRSGAYNEQFF.

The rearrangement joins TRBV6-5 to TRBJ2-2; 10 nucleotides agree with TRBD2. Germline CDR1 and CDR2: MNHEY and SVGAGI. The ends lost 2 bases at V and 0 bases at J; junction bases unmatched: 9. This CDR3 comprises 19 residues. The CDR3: CASSYDLAGVVSNTGELFF. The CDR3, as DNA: TGTGCCAGCAGTTACGACCTAGCGGGGGTGGTTTCGAACACCGGGGAGCTGTTTTTT.

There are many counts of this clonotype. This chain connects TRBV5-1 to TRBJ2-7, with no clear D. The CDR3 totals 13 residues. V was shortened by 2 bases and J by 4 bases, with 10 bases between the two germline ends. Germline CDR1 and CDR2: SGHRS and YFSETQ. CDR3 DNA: TGCGCCAGCAGCTTACAAGACGGTTACGAGCAGTACTTC. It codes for CASSLQDGYEQYF.

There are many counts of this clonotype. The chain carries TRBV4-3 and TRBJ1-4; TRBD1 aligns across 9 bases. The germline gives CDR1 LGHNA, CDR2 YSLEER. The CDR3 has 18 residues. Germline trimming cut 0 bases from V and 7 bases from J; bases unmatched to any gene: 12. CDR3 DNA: TGCGCCAGCAGCCAAGATAGGACAGGGGCGAGGATGAGTGAAAAACTGTTTTTT. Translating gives CASSQDRTGARMSEKLFF.

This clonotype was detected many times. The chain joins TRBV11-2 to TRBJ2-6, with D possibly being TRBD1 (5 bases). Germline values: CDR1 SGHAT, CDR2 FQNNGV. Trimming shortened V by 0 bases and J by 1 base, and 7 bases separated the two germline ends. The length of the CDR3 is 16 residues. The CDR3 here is CASSLDRVSGANVLTF. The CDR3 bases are TGTGCCAGCAGCTTAGACAGGGTGTCTGGGGCCAACGTCCTGACTTTC.

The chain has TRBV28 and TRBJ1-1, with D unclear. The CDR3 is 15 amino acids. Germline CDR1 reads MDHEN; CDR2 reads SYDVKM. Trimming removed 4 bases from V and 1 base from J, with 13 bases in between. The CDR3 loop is CASSSPLGRNTEAFF. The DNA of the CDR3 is TGTGCCAGCAGTTCACCCCTCGGCAGGAACACTGAAGCTTTCTTT.

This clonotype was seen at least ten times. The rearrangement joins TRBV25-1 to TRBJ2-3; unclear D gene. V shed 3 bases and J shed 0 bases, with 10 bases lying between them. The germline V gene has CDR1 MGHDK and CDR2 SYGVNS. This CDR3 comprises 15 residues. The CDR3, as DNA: TGTGCCAGCAGTGACATCACGACTAGCACAGATACGCAGTATTTT. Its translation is CASSDITTSTDTQYF.

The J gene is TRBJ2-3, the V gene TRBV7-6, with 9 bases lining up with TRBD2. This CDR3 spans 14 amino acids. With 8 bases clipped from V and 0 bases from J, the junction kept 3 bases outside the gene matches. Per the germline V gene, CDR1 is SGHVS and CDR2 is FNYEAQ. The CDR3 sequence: CASASGRSTDTQYF. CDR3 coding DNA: TGTGCCAGCGCCAGCGGGAGGAGCACAGATACGCAGTATTTT.

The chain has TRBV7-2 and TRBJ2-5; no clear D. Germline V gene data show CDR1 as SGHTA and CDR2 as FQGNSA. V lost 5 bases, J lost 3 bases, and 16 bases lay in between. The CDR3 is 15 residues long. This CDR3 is CASSLTMNQKETQYF. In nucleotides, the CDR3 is TGTGCCAGCAGCCTCACGATGAACCAAAAAGAGACCCAGTACTTC.

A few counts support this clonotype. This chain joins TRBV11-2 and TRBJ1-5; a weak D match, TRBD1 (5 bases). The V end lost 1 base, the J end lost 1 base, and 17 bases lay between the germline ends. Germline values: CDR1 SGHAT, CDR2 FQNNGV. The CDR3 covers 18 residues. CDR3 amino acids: CASSLGVSGKGSNQPQHF. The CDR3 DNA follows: TGTGCCAGCAGCTTAGGAGTGTCAGGGAAGGGAAGCAATCAGCCCCAGCATTTT.

The DNA for the CDR3 is TGCAGTGCTGCGTTTAGCTCCTACAATGAGCAGTTCTTC. This codes for CSAAFSSYNEQFF. This chain connects TRBV20-1 to TRBJ2-1, with D unresolved. Deletions cut 5 bases from V and 0 bases from J, with 8 bases between. This CDR3 has 13 residues. Per the germline V gene, CDR1 is DFQATT and CDR2 is SNEGSKA (reference sequence).

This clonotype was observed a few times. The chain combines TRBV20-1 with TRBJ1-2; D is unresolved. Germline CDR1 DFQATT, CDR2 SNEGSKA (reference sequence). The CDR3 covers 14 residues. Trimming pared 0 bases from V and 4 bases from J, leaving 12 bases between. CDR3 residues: CSARDGEGLYGYTF. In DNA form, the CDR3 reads TGCAGTGCTAGAGATGGAGAAGGCCTCTATGGCTACACCTTC.